This T cell receptor beta chain was obtained from a study of Graves' ophthalmopathy and Graves' hyperthyroidism. Study-wide findings and caveats: As the model predicted ophthalmopathy progression, it achieved a sensitivity of 70% to 71% and a specificity of about 72%.

RNA transcripts served as template for amplifying TCR beta CDR3 sequences. Following a first-round RT-PCR that used HTBI primers, a second-round multiplex PCR was carried out. TCRdb re-called the multiplex PCR reads through MiXCR, storing one row per CDR3 protein. The top ten clones hold about 4.2% of a sample with 450,000 to 600,000 distinct CDR3 sequences, approximately 35% of them seen once. Ten or more counts support this clonotype. Antigen unknown. The junction shows a germline mismatch at one end, possibly a read error. Ages of hyperthyroidism patients ran from 18 to 65, and their diagnoses were new, under 2 months' duration. Additional autoimmune diseases, uncontrolled infections, pregnancy or lactation disqualified patients. Thyroid ultrasound, orbital computed tomography, TRAb, serum thyroxine and clinical symptoms formed the basis of diagnosis. Germline V gene lookup returns CDR1 SNHLY and CDR2 FYNNEI. The CDR3 sequence is 15 residues long.

The genes are TRBV2 and TRBJ1-5; no reliable D call. This clonotype was sampled from an adult man with Graves' hyperthyroidism. The sample consisted of peripheral blood or thyroid tissue (not recorded which). The CDR3 DNA reads TGCGCCAGCAGCCCAACCGGTGGTGGCAATCAGCCCCAGCATTTT. Amino acids: CASSPTGGGNQPQHF.